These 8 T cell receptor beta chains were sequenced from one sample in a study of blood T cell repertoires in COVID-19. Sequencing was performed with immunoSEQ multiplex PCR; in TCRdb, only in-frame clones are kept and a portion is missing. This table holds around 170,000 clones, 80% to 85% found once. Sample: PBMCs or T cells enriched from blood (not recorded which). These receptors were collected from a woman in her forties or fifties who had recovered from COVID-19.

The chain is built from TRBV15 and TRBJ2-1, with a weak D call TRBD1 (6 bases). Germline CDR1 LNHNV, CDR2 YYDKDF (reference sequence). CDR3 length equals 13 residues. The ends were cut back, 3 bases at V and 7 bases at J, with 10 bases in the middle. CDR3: CATSSRQENEQFF. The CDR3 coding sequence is TGTGCCACCAGCAGCCGACAGGAAAATGAGCAGTTCTTC.

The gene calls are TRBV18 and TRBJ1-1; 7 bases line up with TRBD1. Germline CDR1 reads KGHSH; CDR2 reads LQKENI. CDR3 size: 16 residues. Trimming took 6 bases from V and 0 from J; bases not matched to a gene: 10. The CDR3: CASSLRQGNMNTEAFF. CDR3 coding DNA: TGTGCCAGCTCCCTCCGACAGGGAAACATGAACACTGAAGCTTTCTTT.

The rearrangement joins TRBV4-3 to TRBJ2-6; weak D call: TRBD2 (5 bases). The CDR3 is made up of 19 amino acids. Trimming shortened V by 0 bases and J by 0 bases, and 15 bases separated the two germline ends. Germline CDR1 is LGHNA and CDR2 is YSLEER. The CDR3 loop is CASSQDFRGLSSGANVLTF. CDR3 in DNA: TGCGCCAGCAGCCAAGATTTTCGGGGTTTAAGCTCTGGGGCCAACGTCCTGACTTTC.

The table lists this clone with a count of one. CDR3 sequence reads: CASSPRRTNYEKLFF. The CDR3, as DNA: TGTGCCAGCAGTCCAAGACGGACAAATTATGAAAAACTGTTTTTT. The chain carries TRBV28 and TRBJ1-4; tentatively, D is TRBD1 (5 bases). In germline, CDR1 is MDHEN, CDR2 SYDVKM. The CDR3 is 15 residues long. The V and J ends lost 5 bases and 6 bases respectively, with 16 bases between them.

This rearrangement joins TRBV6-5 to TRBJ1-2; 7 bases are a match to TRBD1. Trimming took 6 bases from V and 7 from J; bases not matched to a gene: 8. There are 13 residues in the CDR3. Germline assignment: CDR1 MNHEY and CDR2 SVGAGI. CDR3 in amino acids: CASRRRQGVGYTF. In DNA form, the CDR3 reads TGTGCCAGCAGACGGCGACAGGGCGTTGGCTACACCTTC.

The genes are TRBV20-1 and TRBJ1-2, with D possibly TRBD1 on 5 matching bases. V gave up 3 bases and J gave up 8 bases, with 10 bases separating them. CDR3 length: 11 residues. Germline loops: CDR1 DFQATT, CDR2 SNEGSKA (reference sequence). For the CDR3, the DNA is TGCAGTGCTAGCTCCAGGGTCGGCTACACCTTC. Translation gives CSASSRVGYTF.

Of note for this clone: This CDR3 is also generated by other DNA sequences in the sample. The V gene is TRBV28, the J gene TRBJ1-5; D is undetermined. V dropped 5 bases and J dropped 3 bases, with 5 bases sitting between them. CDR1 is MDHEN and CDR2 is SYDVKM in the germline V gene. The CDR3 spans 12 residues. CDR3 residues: CASSLPNQPQHF. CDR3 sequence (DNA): TGTGCCAGCAGTCTTCCCAATCAGCCCCAGCATTTT. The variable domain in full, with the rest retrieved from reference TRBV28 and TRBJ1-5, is DVKVTQSSRYLVKRTGEKVFLECVQDMDHENMFWYRQDPGLGLRLIYFSYDVKMKEKGDIPEGYSVSREKKERFSLILESASTNQTSMYLCASSLPNQPQHFGDGTRLSIL.

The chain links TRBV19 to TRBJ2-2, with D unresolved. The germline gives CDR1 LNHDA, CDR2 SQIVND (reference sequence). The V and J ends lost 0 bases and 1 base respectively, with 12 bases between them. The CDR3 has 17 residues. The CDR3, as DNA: TGTGCCAGTAGTATAGATCTCTGGGCAGTGAACACCGGGGAGCTGTTTTTT. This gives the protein CASSIDLWAVNTGELFF.